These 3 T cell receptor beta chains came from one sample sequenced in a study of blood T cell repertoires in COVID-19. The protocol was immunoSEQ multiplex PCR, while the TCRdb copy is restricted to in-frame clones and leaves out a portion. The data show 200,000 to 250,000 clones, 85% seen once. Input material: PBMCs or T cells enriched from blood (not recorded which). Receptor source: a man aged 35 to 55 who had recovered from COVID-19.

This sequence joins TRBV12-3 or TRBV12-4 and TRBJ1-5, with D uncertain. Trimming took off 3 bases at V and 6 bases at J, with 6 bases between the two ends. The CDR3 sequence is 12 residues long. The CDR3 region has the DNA TGTGCCAGCAGTTTTGAGGGTCAGCCCCAGCATTTT. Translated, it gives CASSFEGQPQHF.

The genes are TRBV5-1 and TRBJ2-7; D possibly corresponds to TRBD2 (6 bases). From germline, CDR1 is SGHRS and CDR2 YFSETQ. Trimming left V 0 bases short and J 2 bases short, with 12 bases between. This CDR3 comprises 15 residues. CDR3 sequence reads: CASSLGRWGAYEQYF. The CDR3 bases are TGCGCCAGCAGCTTGGGGCGCTGGGGGGCCTACGAGCAGTACTTC.

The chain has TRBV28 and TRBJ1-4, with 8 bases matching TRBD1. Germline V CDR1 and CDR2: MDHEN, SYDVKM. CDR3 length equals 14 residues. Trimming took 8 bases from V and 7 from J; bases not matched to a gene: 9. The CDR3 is CASGAGTGGEKLFF. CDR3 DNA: TGTGCCAGCGGAGCGGGGACAGGTGGTGAAAAACTGTTTTTT.